Given below is one T cell receptor (beta chain) in context. Its antigen is unidentified. One entry per CDR3 protein, called by TCRdb with MiXCR from the RACE reads. The sample has 120,000 to 150,000 distinct CDR3 sequences, about 11% seen once. Stated time point: patch test 2, 6 weeks after DPC sensitization. The treatment is: therapeutic diphenylcyclopropenone sensitization with weekly scalp DPC. The entry originates in a study of human T cells and chemical hapten exposure. Whole-study context: Small discrepancies in pooled library volume mainly accounted for the varying TCR yields per sample.

With 3 bases removed from V and 7 bases from J, the gap between germline ends came to 21 bases. The CDR3 sequence is 16 residues long. CDR1 is LGHDT and CDR2 is YNNKEL in the germline V gene (reference sequence). Study-wide results and caveats: PT1 expanded TCR numbers tracked positively with patch test score. Expanded TCRs formed significantly more large CDR3 similarity clusters than controls.

The TCR was taken from a woman in her forties or fifties with alopecia areata. Some clones in this sample may be carry-over from other donors' samples. The chain joins TRBV3-1 to TRBJ1-1, with D possibly TRBD1 on 5 matching bases. The sample in question was whole blood, obtained in connection with sensitization to the hapten diphenylcyclopropenone (DPC). The DNA of the CDR3 is TGTGCCAGCAGCCAGCAGGGACTCCGGGCGTGGGATGAAGCTTTCTTT. This translates into CASSQQGLRAWDEAFF.